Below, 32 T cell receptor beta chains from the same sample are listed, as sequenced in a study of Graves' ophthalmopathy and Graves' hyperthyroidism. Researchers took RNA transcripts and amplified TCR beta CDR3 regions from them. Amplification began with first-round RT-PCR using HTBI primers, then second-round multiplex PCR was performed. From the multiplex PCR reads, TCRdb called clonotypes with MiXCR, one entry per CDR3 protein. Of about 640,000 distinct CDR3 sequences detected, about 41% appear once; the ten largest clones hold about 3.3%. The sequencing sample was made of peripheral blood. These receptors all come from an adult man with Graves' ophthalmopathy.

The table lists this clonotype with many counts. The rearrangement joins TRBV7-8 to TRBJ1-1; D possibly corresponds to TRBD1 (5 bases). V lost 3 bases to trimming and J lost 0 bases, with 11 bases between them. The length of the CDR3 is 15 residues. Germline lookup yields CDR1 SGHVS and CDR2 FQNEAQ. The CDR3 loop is CASSFSDRMNTEAFF. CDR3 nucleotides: TGTGCCAGCAGCTTTTCCGACAGAATGAACACTGAAGCTTTCTTT.

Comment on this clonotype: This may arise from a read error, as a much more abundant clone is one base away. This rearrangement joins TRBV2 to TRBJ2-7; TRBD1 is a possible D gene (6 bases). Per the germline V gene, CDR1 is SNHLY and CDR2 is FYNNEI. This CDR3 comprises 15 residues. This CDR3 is CTSQRTDPSSYEQYF. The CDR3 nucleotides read TGTACCAGCCAAAGGACAGACCCCAGCTCCTACGAGCAGTACTTC.

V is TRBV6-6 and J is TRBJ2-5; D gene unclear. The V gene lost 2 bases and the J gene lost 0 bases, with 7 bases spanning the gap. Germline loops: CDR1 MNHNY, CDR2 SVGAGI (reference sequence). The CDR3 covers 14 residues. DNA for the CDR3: TGTGCCAGCAGTTACGAAGGGTACCAAGAGACCCAGTACTTC. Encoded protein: CASSYEGYQETQYF.

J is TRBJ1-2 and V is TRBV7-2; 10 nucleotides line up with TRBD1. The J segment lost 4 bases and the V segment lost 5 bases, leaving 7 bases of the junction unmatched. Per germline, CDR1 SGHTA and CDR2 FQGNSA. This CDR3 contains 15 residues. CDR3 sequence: CASSQGTGELYGYTF. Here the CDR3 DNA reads TGTGCCAGCAGCCAAGGGACAGGGGAACTCTATGGCTACACCTTC.

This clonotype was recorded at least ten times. As DNA, the CDR3 is TGCAGTGCTCCCCCGTGGACTAGCGGGAACAATGAGCAGTTCTTC. Protein product: CSAPPWTSGNNEQFF. V and J are TRBV20-1 and TRBJ2-1; 12 bases fit TRBD2. Germline CDR1 reads DFQATT; CDR2 reads SNEGSKA (reference sequence). This CDR3 contains 15 residues. V lost 5 bases to trimming and J lost 5 bases; unmatched junction nucleotides: 7.

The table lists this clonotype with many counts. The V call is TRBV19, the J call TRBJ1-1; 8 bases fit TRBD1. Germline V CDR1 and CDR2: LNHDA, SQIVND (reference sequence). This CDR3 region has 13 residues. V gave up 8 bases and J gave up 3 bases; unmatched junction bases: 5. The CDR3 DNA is TGTGCCAGTTTCGACAGGGGAGACACTGAAGCTTTCTTT. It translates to CASFDRGDTEAFF.

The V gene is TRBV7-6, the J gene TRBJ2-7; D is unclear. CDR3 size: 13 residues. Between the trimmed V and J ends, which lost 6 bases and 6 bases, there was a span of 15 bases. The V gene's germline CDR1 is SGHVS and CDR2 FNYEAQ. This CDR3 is CASSASSEIEQYF. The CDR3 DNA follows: TGTGCCAGCAGTGCTAGTTCGGAGATCGAGCAGTACTTC.

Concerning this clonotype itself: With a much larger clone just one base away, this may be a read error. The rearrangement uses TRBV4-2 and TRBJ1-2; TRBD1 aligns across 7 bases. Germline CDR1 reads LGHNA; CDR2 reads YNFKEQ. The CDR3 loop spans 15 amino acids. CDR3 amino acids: CAGSRTGVTSYGYTF. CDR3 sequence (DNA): TGTGCCGGCAGTCGTACAGGGGTGACTTCTTATGGCTACACCTTC.

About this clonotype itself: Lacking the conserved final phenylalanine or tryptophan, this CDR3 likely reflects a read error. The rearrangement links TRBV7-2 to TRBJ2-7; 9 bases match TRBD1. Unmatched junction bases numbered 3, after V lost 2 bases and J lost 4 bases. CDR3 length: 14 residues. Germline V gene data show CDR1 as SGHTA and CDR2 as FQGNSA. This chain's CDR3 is CASSLTGGGYEQYY. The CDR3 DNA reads TGTGCCAGCAGCTTAACAGGGGGCGGGTACGAGCAGTACTAC.

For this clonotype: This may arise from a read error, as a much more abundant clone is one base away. The CDR3 DNA follows: TGTGCCAGCAGTTTAGCCGGGACAGGGGATAACAATCAGCCCCAGCATTTT. Its protein product is CASSLAGTGDNNQPQHF. The chain carries TRBV2 and TRBJ1-5; TRBD1 matches at 10 bases. Germline V gives CDR1 SNHLY, CDR2 FYNNEI. Trimming at V came to 5 bases and at J to 3 bases, leaving 10 bases not matched to a gene. The CDR3 sequence is 17 residues long. Supplemented by reference TRBV2 and TRBJ1-5, the full variable domain reads EPEVTQTPSHQVTQMGQEVILRCVPISNHLYFYWYRQILGQKVEFLVSFYNNEISEKSEIFDDQFSVERPDGSNFTLKIRSTKLEDSAMYFCASSLAGTGDNNQPQHFGDGTRLSIL.

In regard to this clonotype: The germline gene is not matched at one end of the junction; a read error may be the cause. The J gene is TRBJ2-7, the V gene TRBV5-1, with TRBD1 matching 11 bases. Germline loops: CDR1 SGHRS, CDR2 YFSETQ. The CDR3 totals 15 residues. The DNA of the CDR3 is TGTGCCAGCCTTGCCGGGACAGGGGGTAGGGACAAGCAGTACTTC. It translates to CASLAGTGGRDKQYF.

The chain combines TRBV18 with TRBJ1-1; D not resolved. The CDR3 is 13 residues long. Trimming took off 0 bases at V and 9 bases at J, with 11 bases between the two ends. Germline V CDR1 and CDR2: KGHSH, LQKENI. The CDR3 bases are TGTGCCAGCTCACCACCAGCTACAGATAAAGCTTTCTTT. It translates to CASSPPATDKAFF.

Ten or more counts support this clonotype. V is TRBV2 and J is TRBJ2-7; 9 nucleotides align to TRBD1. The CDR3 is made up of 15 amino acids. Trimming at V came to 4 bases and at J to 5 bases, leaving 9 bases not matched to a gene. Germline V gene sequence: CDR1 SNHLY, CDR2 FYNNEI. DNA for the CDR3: TGTGCCAGCAGTGCGGACAGGGGAGAGTTCGACGAGCAGTACTTC. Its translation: CASSADRGEFDEQYF.

Written as DNA, the CDR3 is TGTGCCAGCAGCGTAGTCGGAGGCACAGATACGCAGTATTTT. Translated: CASSVVGGTDTQYF. The chain uses TRBV9 and TRBJ2-3; D is uncertain. The V and J ends lost 0 bases and 1 base respectively, with 6 bases between them. Germline values: CDR1 SGDLS, CDR2 YYNGEE. The CDR3 runs to 14 residues.

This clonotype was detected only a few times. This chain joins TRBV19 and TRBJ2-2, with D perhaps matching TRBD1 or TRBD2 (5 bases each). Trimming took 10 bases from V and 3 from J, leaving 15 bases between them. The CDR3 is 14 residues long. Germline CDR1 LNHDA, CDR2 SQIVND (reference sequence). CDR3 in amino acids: CATSGGSYTGELFF. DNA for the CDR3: TGTGCCACCAGTGGGGGAAGTTACACCGGGGAGCTGTTTTTT.

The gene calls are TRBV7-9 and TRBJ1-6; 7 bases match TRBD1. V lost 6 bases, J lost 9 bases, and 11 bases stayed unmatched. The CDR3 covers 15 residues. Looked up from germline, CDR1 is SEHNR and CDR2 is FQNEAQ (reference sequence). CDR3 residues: CASSSYRGQISPLHF. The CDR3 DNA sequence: TGTGCCAGCAGTTCCTACAGGGGACAGATTTCACCCCTCCACTTT.

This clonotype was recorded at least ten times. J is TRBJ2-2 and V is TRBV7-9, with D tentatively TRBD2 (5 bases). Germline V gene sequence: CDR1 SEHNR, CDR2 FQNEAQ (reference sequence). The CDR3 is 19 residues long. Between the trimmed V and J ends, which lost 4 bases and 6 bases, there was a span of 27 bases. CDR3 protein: CASSSGRIREGFNSGELFF. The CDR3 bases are TGTGCCAGCAGCTCTGGGCGTATCCGGGAAGGTTTCAACTCCGGGGAGCTGTTTTTT.

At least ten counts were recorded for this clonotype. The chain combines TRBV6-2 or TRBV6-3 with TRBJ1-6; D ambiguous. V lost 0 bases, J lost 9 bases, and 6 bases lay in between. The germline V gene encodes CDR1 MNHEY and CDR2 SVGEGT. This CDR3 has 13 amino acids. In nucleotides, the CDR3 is TGTGCCAGCAGTTACTCTGTGCCTTCACCCCTCCACTTT. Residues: CASSYSVPSPLHF.

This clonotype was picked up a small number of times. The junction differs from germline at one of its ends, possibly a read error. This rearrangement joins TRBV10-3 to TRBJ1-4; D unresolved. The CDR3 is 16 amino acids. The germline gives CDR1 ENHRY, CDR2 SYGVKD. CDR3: CASSYWRIPTNEKLFF. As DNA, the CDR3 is TGTGCCAGCAGTTATTGGAGGATACCAACTAATGAAAAACTGTTTTTT.

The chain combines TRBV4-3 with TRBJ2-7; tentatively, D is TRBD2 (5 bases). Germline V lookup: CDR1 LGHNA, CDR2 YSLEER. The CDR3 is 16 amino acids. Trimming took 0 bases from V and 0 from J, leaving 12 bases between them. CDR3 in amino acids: CASSQDRLASSYEQYF. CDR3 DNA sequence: TGCGCCAGCAGCCAAGATCGCCTAGCTTCCTCCTACGAGCAGTACTTC.

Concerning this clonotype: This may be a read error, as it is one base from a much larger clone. The CDR3 loop reads CASSKQGGHGYTF. The CDR3 DNA is TGTGCCAGCAGTAAACAGGGAGGCCATGGCTACACCTTC. The chain employs TRBV10-3 and TRBJ1-2; possible D gene TRBD1, 6 bases. CDR1 is ENHRY and CDR2 is SYGVKD in the germline V gene. The length of the CDR3 is 13 residues.

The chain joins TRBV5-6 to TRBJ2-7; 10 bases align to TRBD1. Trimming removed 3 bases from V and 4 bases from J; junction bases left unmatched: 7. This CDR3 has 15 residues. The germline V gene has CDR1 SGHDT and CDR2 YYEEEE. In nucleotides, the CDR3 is TGTGCCAGCAGCTGGGTGACAGGGGGCGGTTACGAGCAGTACTTC. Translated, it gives CASSWVTGGGYEQYF.

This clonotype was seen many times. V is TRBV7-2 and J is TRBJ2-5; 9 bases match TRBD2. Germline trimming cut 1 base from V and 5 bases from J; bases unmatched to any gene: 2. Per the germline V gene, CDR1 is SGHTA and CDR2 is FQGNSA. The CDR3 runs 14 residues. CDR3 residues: CASSLGAGGETQYF. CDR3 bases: TGTGCCAGCAGCTTAGGTGCGGGGGGGGAGACCCAGTACTTC. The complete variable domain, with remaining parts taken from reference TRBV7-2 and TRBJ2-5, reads GAGVSQSPSNKVTEKGKDVELRCDPISGHTALYWYRQSLGQGLEFLIYFQGNSAPDKSGLPSDRFSAERTGGSVSTLTIQRTQQEDSAVYLCASSLGAGGETQYFGPGTRLLVL.

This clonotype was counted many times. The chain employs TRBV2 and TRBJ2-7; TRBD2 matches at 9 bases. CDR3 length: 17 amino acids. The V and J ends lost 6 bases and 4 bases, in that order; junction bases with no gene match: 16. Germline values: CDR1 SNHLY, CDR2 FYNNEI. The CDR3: CASSVRLAEPLGYEQYF. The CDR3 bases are TGTGCCAGCAGCGTAAGACTAGCGGAGCCCCTAGGATACGAGCAGTACTTC.

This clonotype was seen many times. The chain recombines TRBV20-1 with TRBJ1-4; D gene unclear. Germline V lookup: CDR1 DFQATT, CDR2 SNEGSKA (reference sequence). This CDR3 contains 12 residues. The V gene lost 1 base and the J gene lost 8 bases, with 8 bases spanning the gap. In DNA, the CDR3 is TGCAGTGCTAGAGCATATGAGGAAAAACTGTTTTTT. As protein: CSARAYEEKLFF.

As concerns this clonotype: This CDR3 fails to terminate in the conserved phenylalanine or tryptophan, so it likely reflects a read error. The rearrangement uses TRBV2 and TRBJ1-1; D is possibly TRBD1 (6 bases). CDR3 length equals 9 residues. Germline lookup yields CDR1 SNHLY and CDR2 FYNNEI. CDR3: CATGTEAFS. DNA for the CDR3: TGTGCGACAGGCACCGAAGCTTTCTCT.

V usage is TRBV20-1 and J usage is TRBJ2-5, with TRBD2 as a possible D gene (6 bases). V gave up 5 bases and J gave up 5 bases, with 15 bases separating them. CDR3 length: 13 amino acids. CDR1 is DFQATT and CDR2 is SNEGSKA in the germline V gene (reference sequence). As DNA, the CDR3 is TGCAGTGCTGCGTTTAGCGGAGGGGAGACCCAGTACTTC. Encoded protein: CSAAFSGGETQYF.

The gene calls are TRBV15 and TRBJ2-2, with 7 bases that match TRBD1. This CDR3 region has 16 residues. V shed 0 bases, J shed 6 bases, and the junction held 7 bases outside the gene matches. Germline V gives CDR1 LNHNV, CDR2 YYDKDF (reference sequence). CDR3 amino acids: CATSRDKGAEAGELFF. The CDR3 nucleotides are TGTGCCACCAGCAGAGATAAGGGGGCGGAGGCCGGGGAGCTGTTTTTT.

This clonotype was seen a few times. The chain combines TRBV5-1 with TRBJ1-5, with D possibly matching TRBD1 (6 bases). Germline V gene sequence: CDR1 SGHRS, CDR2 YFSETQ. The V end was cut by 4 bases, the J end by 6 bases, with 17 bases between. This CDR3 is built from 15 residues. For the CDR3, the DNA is TGCGCCAGCAGCCAAGAGGCAGGGGTTGGTCAGCCCCAGCATTTT. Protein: CASSQEAGVGQPQHF.

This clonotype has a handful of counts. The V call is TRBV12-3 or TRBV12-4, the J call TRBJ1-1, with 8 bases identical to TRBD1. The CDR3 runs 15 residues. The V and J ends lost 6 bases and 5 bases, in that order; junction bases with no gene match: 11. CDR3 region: CASSQDPGGRTEAFF. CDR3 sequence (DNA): TGTGCCAGCAGCCAAGACCCAGGGGGCCGAACTGAAGCTTTCTTT.

This CDR3 reads CSVVTGGEKLFF. Here the CDR3 DNA reads TGCAGCGTCGTAACAGGGGGCGAAAAACTGTTTTTT. The chain employs TRBV29-1 and TRBJ1-4; 9 nucleotides align to TRBD1. V gave up 6 bases and J gave up 8 bases; unmatched junction bases: 4. Germline V CDR1 and CDR2: SQVTM, ANQGSEA. CDR3 length: 12 residues.

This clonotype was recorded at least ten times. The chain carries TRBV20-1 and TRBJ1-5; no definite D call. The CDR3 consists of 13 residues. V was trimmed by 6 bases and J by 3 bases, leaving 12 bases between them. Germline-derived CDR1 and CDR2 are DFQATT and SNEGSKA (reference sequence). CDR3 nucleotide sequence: TGCAGTGCCCCGGGAGGGTACAATCAGCCCCAGCATTTT. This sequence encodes CSAPGGYNQPQHF.